This T cell receptor (beta chain) was identified in a study of T cells in Graves' hyperthyroidism and ophthalmopathy. Notes on the study in general: Researchers report that a 13 V-J model separated ophthalmopathy from stable hyperthyroidism.

This clonotype has just a few counts. The target antigen is unknown. RNA transcripts were the template for amplifying TCR beta CDR3 regions. First-round RT-PCR of the TCR CDR3 relied on the HTBI primer set. TCRdb analysed the multiplex PCR reads with MiXCR anew, one entry per CDR3 protein. This table has hundreds of thousands of distinct CDR3 sequences, roughly 14% appearing once. This CDR3 is built from 16 residues. Looked up from germline, CDR1 is SGHAT and CDR2 is FQNNGV. V lost 0 bases, J lost 1 base, and 12 bases lay in between. The sequenced sample was blood. The source of this sequence is a middle-aged woman with Graves' ophthalmopathy. This sequence joins TRBV11-2 and TRBJ2-5; no definite D call. Here the CDR3 DNA reads TGTGCCAGCAGCTTAGATCGCTCTTGGGCCCAAGAGACCCAGTACTTC. It translates to CASSLDRSWAQETQYF.